This T cell receptor beta chain is drawn from a study of blood T cell repertoires in COVID-19. The J segment lost 3 bases and the V segment lost 6 bases, leaving 7 bases of the junction unmatched. This CDR3 contains 15 residues. Germline CDR1 is ENHRY and CDR2 is SYGVKD. Patients of the Seattle cohort, enrolled during active infection, were followed longitudinally. Assay used: immunoSEQ multiplex PCR; TCRdb lists only in-frame clones, some missing. The table records about 370,000 clones, roughly 90% of them present only once. The specimen sequenced was peripheral blood. This sequence joins TRBV10-3 and TRBJ2-3; 9 bases align to TRBD1. The receptor was isolated from a woman in her 30s with COVID-19, enrolled during active disease. CDR3 in amino acids: CAIRAQGARTDTQYF. CDR3 DNA: TGTGCCATCAGGGCACAGGGGGCGCGGACAGATACGCAGTATTTT.